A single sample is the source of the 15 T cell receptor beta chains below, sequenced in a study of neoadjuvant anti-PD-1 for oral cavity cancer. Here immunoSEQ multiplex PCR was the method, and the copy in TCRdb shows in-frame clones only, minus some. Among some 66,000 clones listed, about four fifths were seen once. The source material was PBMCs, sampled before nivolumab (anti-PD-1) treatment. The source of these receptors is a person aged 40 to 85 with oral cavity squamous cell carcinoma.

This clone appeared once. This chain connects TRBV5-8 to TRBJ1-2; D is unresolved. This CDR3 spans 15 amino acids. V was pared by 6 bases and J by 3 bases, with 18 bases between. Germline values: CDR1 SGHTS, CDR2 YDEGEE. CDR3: CASIRALGSDYGYTF. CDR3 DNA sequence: TGTGCCAGCATCAGAGCTCTGGGTTCGGACTATGGCTACACCTTC. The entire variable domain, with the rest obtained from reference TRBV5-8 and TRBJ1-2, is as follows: EAGVTQSPTHLIKTRGQQATLRCSPISGHTSVYWYQQALGLGLQFLLWYDEGEERNRGNFPPRFSGRQFPNYSSELNVNALELEDSALYLCASIRALGSDYGYTFGSGTRLTVV.

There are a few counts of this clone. CDR3 residues: CASRRTESYEQYF. CDR3 coding DNA: TGTGCCAGCAGGAGGACAGAATCCTACGAGCAGTACTTC. The chain couples TRBV6-6 to TRBJ2-7, with D possibly being TRBD1 (6 bases). Trimming cost V 6 bases and J 1 base, with 10 bases left between them. The CDR3 has 13 amino acids. Germline loops: CDR1 MNHNY, CDR2 SVGAGI (reference sequence).

This CDR3 reads CASSLSSGTYEQYF. The CDR3 region has the DNA TGCGCCAGCAGCTTGTCTAGCGGGACCTACGAGCAGTACTTC. The rearrangement uses TRBV5-1 and TRBJ2-7, with 9 bases fitting TRBD2. The CDR3 consists of 14 residues. Trimming removed 1 base from V and 2 bases from J; junction bases left unmatched: 1. CDR1 and CDR2 from the germline V gene are SGHRS and YFSETQ.

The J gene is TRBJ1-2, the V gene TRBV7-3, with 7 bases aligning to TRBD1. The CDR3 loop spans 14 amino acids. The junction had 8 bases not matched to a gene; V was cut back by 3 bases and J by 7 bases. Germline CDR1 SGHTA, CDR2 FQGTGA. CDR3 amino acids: CASSFGTADGGYTF. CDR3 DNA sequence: TGTGCCAGCAGCTTCGGGACAGCGGACGGTGGCTACACCTTC.

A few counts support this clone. CDR3 sequence reads: CASSLSPGEETQYF. The CDR3 DNA is TGTGCCAGCAGCTTATCCCCAGGGGAAGAGACCCAGTACTTC. The chain uses TRBV7-3 and TRBJ2-5, with D perhaps matching TRBD1 (6 bases). This CDR3 comprises 14 residues. The germline gives CDR1 SGHTA, CDR2 FQGTGA. Trimming pared 2 bases from V and 3 bases from J, leaving 10 bases between.

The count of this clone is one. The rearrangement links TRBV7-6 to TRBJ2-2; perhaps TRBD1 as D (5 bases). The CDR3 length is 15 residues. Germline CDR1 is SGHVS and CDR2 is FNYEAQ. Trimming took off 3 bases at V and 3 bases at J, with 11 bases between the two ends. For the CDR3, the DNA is TGTGCCAGCAGCTTGGGGCTAGTGGACACCGGGGAGCTGTTTTTT. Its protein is CASSLGLVDTGELFF.

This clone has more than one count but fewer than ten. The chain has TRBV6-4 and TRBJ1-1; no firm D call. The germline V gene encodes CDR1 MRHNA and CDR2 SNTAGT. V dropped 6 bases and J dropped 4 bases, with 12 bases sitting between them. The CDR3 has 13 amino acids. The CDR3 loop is CASRNLGSTEAFF. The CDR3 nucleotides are TGTGCCAGCAGAAACTTGGGGAGCACTGAAGCTTTCTTT.

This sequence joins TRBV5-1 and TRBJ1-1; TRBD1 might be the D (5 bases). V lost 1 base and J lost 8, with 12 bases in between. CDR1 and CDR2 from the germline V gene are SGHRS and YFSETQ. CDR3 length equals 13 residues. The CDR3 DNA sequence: TGCGCCAGCAGCTTGATGACGGAGGGGGAAGCTTTCTTT. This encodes CASSLMTEGEAFF.

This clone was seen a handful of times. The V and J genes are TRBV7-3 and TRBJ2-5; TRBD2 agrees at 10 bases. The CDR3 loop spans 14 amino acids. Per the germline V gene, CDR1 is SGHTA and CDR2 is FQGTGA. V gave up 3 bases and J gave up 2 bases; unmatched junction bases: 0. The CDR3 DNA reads TGTGCCAGCAGCTTTAGCGGGGGGCAAGAGACCCAGTACTTC. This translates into CASSFSGGQETQYF.

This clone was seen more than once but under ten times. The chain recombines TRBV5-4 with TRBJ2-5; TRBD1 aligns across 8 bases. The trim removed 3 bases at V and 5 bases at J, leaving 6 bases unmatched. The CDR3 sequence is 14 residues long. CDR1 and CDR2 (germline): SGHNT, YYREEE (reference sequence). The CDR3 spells CASSWTGLGETQYF. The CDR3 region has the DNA TGTGCCAGCAGCTGGACAGGGTTGGGGGAGACCCAGTACTTC.

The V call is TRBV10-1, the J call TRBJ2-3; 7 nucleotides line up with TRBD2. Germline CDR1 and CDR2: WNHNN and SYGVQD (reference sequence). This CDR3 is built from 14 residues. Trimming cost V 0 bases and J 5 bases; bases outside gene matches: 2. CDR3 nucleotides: TGCGCCAGCAGTGAGTCGGGGGGGGTAGATACGCAGTATTTT. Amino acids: CASSESGGVDTQYF.

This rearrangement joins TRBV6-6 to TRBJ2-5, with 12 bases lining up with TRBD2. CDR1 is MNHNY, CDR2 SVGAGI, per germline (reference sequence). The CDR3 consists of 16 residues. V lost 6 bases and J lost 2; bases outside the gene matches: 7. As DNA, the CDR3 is TGTGCCAGCAGGACTCCTAGCGGGGGGGCTCAAGAGACCCAGTACTTC. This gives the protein CASRTPSGGAQETQYF.

CDR3 sequence: CASGGLAYEQYF. The CDR3 nucleotides read TGTGCCAGCGGCGGGTTGGCCTACGAGCAGTACTTC. The V call is TRBV5-6, the J call TRBJ2-7; maybe TRBD2 (5 bases). Germline loops: CDR1 SGHDT, CDR2 YYEEEE. The V and J ends lost 7 bases and 2 bases respectively, with 10 bases between them. The length of the CDR3 is 12 residues.

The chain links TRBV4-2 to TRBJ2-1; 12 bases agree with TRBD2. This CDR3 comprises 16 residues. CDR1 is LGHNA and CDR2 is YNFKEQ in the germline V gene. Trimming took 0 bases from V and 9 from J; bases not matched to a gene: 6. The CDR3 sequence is CASSQDWTSGTVEQFF. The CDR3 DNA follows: TGTGCCAGCAGCCAAGATTGGACTAGCGGGACTGTTGAGCAGTTCTTC.

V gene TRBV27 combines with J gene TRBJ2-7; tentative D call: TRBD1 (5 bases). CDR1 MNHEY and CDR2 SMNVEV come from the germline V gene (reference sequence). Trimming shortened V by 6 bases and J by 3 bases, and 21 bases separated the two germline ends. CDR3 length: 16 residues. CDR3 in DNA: TGTGCCAGCAGCCCCGCAGGGCGACATTCCTTCTACGAGCAGTACTTC. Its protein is CASSPAGRHSFYEQYF.